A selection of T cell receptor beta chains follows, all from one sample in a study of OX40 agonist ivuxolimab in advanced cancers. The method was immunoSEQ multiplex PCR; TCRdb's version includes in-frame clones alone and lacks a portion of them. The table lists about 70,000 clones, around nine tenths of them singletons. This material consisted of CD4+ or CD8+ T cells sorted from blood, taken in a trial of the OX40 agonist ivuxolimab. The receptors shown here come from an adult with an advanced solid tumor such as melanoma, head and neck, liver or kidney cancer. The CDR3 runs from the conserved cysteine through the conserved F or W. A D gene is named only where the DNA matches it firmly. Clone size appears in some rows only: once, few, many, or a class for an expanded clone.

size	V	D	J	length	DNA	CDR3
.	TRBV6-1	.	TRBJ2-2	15	TGTGCCAGCAGTGCTCTTGGATGGGACACCGGGGAGCTGTTTTTT	CASSALGWDTGELFF
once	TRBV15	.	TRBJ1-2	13	TGTGCCACCAGCAGAGAGAGTCAATATGGCTACACCTTC	CATSRESQYGYTF
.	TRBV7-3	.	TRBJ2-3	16	TGTGCCAGCAGCCCCCGGACACAGGCTACCACAGATACGCAGTATTTT	CASSPRTQATTDTQYF
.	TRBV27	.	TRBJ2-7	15	TGTGCCAGCAGTTTAGAGGCGGGGGCCTCCTACGAGCAGTACTTC	CASSLEAGASYEQYF
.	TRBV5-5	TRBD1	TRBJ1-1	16	TGTGCCAGCAGCTTGGCCGTTTCGCGACAGGGGGCTGAAGCTTTCTTT	CASSLAVSRQGAEAFF
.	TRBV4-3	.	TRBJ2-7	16	TGCGCCAGCAGCCAAGATTTATCCCCCCGATCCTACGAGCAGTACTTC	CASSQDLSPRSYEQYF
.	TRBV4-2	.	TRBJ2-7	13	TGTGCCAGCAGCCAAGATCGGGCGGGGACACAATACTTC	CASSQDRAGTQYF
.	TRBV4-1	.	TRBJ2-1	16	TGCGCCAGCAGCCAACCTGGGGCTAGCGCAAACAATGAGCAGTTCTTC	CASSQPGASANNEQFF
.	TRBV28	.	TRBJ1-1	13	TGTGCCAGTCTCGTGTCAGGGCGCACTGAAGCTTTCTTT	CASLVSGRTEAFF
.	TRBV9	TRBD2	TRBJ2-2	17	TGTGCCGGCAGCGTAGCTAGCGGGAGTCTGAACACCGGGGAGCTGTTTTTT	CAGSVASGSLNTGELFF
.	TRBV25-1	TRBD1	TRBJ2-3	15	TGTGCCAGCAGTGCGACAGGGCGAAGCACAGATACGCAGTATTTT	CASSATGRSTDTQYF
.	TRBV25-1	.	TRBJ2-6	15	TGTGCCAGCAGCCCACAGATCTCTGGGGCCAACGTCCTGACTTTC	CASSPQISGANVLTF
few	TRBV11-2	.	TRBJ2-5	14	TGTGCCAGCAGCTCTCAGGGCCTGGGAGAGACCCAGTACTTC	CASSSQGLGETQYF
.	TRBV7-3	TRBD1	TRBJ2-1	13	TGTGCCAGCAGCTATAAGCAGGGGGTTTGGCAGTTCTTC	CASSYKQGVWQFF
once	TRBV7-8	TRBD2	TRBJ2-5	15	TGTGCCAGCAGCTTGACGGGAGGGCCCGCGGAGACCCAGTACTTC	CASSLTGGPAETQYF
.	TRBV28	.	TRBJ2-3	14	TGTGCCAGCAGTCCGAGTCGCGGGATAGATACGCAGTATTTT	CASSPSRGIDTQYF